The entry that follows covers one T cell receptor beta chain sequence. CDR3 length: 15 amino acids. Between the trimmed V and J ends, which lost 4 bases and 5 bases, there was a span of 12 bases. Germline CDR1 is MNHEY and CDR2 is SVGAGI. The sample originates from a study of blood T cell repertoires in COVID-19. In the study's own analysis: Amplification with reference gene primers provided the estimates of nucleated cell counts. Here immunoSEQ multiplex PCR was the method, and the copy in TCRdb shows in-frame clones only, minus some. V, J and clone size are those of that table, while D and trimming were read from the DNA. This repertoire shows a few hundred thousand clones, around 80% found once; its top ten account for 8% to 13%.

Sequencing was performed on peripheral blood. The V call is TRBV6-5, the J call TRBJ1-6; possible D gene TRBD1, 5 bases. The receptor comes from a woman aged 80 or over with acute or convalescent COVID-19. The CDR3 DNA is TGTGCCAGCAGTTCCCGGGGGGATAATAATTCACCCCTCCACTTT. It is translated as CASSSRGDNNSPLHF.